This TCR beta chain comes out of a study of post-analysis software for immune sequencing data. Notes on the study in general: Controls had significantly higher normalized Chao1 diversity than multiple sclerosis patients. In patients, five or six TRBV segments were more frequent than in controls, with TRBV5-6, TRBV5-1 and TRBV20-1 among them. Strong same-batch co-clustering of samples appeared with F measure clustering.

Unique molecular identifiers featured in each of the TCR beta cDNA libraries. T cells, about 0.95 to 10 million of them, yielded 500,000 or so cDNA molecules. TCRdb passed the PCR reads through MiXCR, listing each CDR3 protein once. This table has 740,000 or so distinct CDR3 sequences, under 70% appearing once. The V gene end was trimmed by 7 bases and the J gene end by 10 bases; junction bases not matched to a gene: 4. The CDR3 length is 11 residues. Worth noting for this clonotype: Its antigen is still unknown.

The sequenced sample consisted of blood. The TCR originated in a girl between 5 and 17 years old with multiple sclerosis. J is TRBJ2-3 and V is TRBV12-3 or TRBV12-4; 8 nucleotides line up with TRBD2. CDR3 amino acids: CASTPGGAQYF. The CDR3 region has the DNA TGTGCCAGCACCCCGGGGGGGGCGCAGTATTTT.